Below, one T cell receptor (beta chain) is given with its context. Its cognate antigen is unknown. Cyclophosphamide on days +3 and +4 followed busulfan-fludarabine conditioning and a marrow graft. This sample was taken from a study of T cells after posttransplantation cyclophosphamide. Study-wide results and limits: Blood and skin or GI T cell repertoires showed limited TRB overlap.

CDR1 SGDLS and CDR2 YYNGEE come from the germline V gene. The CDR3 loop spans 16 amino acids. V gave up 0 bases and J gave up 2 bases; unmatched junction bases: 7. Data came from immunoSEQ multiplex PCR; TCRdb stores just in-frame clones and leaves some out. This repertoire shows 7,500 to 10,000 clones, roughly 80% found once; its top ten account for 15%. This sequence originates from a female patient between 35 and 55 years old who received an allogeneic stem cell transplant from a related donor, was CMV-positive, and had no GVHD. Part of the T cell pool may stem from the graft donor. Sequences were derived from PBMCs, sampled roughly 2,000 days after a stem cell transplant with posttransplant cyclophosphamide. The chain is built from TRBV9 and TRBJ1-2; 7 bases are shared with TRBD1. This CDR3 reads CASSVGPGGTNYGYTF. In nucleotides, the CDR3 is TGTGCCAGCAGCGTAGGTCCAGGGGGGACAAACTATGGCTACACCTTC.